This is a list of T cell receptor beta chains from one sample in a study of shared clonotypes between healthy human individuals. Measured with immunoSEQ multiplex PCR; TCRdb has only the in-frame clones, and not every one. The table shows roughly 2.1 million clones, with about 93% occurring only once. The specimen was naive CD8+ T cells from PBMCs. The receptors shown here come from a man in his late teens or twenties in good health. Some clones in this sample may be carry-over from other donors' samples. CDR3s include the opening cysteine and the closing phenylalanine or tryptophan. D genes are given only for firm matches. Only part of the rows carry a size: once, few, many, or a class if the clone is expanded.

V	D	size	J	DNA	CDR3
TRBV19	TRBD1	once	TRBJ2-7	TGTGCCAGTAGAACGTCGGCAGGGGGCGGATACGAGCAGTACTTC	CASRTSAGGGYEQYF
TRBV9	TRBD1	-	TRBJ2-1	TGTGCCAGCAGCGTACTTAGACAGGGTGATGAGCAGTTCTTC	CASSVLRQGDEQFF
TRBV27	-	-	TRBJ1-5	TGTGCCAGCAACCCGGGGGCGGGAGGCAATCAGCCCCAGCATTTT	CASNPGAGGNQPQHF
TRBV4-2	-	-	TRBJ2-7	TGTGCCAGCAGCCCAGACTACTACAGGGTCTGGTCCTACGAGCAGTACTTC	CASSPDYYRVWSYEQYF
TRBV6-1	-	-	TRBJ2-7	TGTGCCAGCAGGGCAGCCCCCATCTACGAGCAGTACTTC	CASRAAPIYEQYF
TRBV12-5	-	few	TRBJ1-1	TGTGCTAGTGGTTCAGACGACAGAAACACTGAAGCTTTCTTT	CASGSDDRNTEAFF
TRBV30	TRBD2	-	TRBJ2-3	TGTGCCTGGAGTGGATCTAGCGGGAGTCCAGATACGCAGTATTTT	CAWSGSSGSPDTQYF
TRBV19	-	-	TRBJ1-1	TGTGCCAGTAGTATTCGGGGGCCGATGAACACTGAAGCTTTCTTT	CASSIRGPMNTEAFF
TRBV5-1	TRBD2	once	TRBJ2-7	TGCGCCAGCAGCGGGGGGGACTCTAGGTACGAGCAGTACTTC	CASSGGDSRYEQYF
TRBV4-1	-	-	TRBJ2-7	TGCGCCAGCAGCCAAGTTCCTTCGACAAGCTACGAGCAGTACTTC	CASSQVPSTSYEQYF
TRBV11-2	-	-	TRBJ2-7	TGTGCCTGCTCACGAGGGCCGGTCTACGAGCAGTACTTC	CACSRGPVYEQYF
TRBV2	-	few	TRBJ1-1	TGTGCCACCTCGACGCCGAACACTGAAGCTTTCTTT	CATSTPNTEAFF
TRBV25-1	TRBD2	-	TRBJ2-1	TGTGCCAGCAGTGTAGCGGGTTCCTACAATGAGCAGTTCTTC	CASSVAGSYNEQFF
TRBV28	-	-	TRBJ2-7	TGTGCCAGCACCCTCCGGGACACCTCCTCCTACGAGCAGTACTTC	CASTLRDTSSYEQYF
TRBV2	-	-	TRBJ1-2	TGTGCCAGCAGTGAAAGGACAGCTAACTATGGCTACACCTTC	CASSERTANYGYTF
TRBV7-9	-	-	TRBJ1-2	TGTGCCAGCAGCTCACAAGATGGCTACACCTTC	CASSSQDGYTF
TRBV30	TRBD1	-	TRBJ1-2	TGTGCCTGGGCGGGACAGGGTTTTTCTCGAAGTGGCTACACCTTC	CAWAGQGFSRSGYTF
TRBV5-4	-	-	TRBJ1-4	TGTGCCAGCAGCCCCGGATCTAATGAAAAACTGTTTTTT	CASSPGSNEKLFF
TRBV5-4	-	-	TRBJ1-1	TGTGCCAGCGGCTACCGGGACCTTGAAGCTTTCTTT	CASGYRDLEAFF
TRBV5-1	-	once	TRBJ1-1	TGCGCCAGCAGCTTGGCACGGTCGGGACCGAACACTGAAGCTTTCTTT	CASSLARSGPNTEAFF
TRBV10-3	TRBD1	-	TRBJ2-7	TGTGCCATCAGTTTCCCTAGGGGACAGAGCTACGAGCAGTACTTC	CAISFPRGQSYEQYF
TRBV11-1	-	-	TRBJ1-4	TGTGCCAGCAGCCTTCGTGGGGGGCCTAATGAAAAACTGTTTTTT	CASSLRGGPNEKLFF
TRBV6-5	TRBD2	-	TRBJ2-1	TGTGCCAGCAGTACGTTAGCGGGAGGTTACAATGAGCAGTTCTTC	CASSTLAGGYNEQFF
TRBV7-9	-	-	TRBJ2-5	TGTGCCAGCAGCTTAGCGGCGACAGAGACCCAGTACTTC	CASSLAATETQYF
TRBV28	TRBD1	-	TRBJ1-5	TGTGCCAGCAGTTTATTGGGGACAGGGTATCAGCCCCAGCATTTT	CASSLLGTGYQPQHF
TRBV7-9	-	few	TRBJ1-4	TGTGCCAGCAGCTTCCCAGGGGAAAAACTGTTTTTT	CASSFPGEKLFF
TRBV27	-	-	TRBJ2-7	TGTGCCAGCAGTCCCACAGACAGCGCTCACGTCTACGAGCAGTACTTC	CASSPTDSAHVYEQYF
TRBV5-6	-	once	TRBJ1-2	TGTGCCAGCAGCTTCGCTCCATCCGTCTATGGTGGCTACACCTTC	CASSFAPSVYGGYTF
TRBV6-6	-	-	TRBJ2-7	TGTGCCAGCAGTTATCTCGAACCCGGACCGACCCACGAGCAGTACTTC	CASSYLEPGPTHEQYF
TRBV7-3	-	-	TRBJ1-4	TGTGCCAGCAGCTTATCCGGGTCTGGGGAAAAACTGTTTTTT	CASSLSGSGEKLFF
TRBV10-2	-	-	TRBJ1-5	TGCGCCAGCAGTAGATCACCTACTCAGCCCCAGCATTTT	CASSRSPTQPQHF
TRBV10-3	TRBD1	-	TRBJ2-1	TGTGCCATCAGGGACAGGGGTGAAAATGAGCAGTTCTTC	CAIRDRGENEQFF
TRBV2	-	-	TRBJ2-3	TGTGCCAGCAGTGAAGCGCTAAAGAATACGCAGTATTTT	CASSEALKNTQYF
TRBV5-4	TRBD1	-	TRBJ2-3	TGTGCCAGCAGCTTGCGACAGGGGGCTCCAGATACGCAGTATTTT	CASSLRQGAPDTQYF
TRBV2	-	-	TRBJ2-7	TGTGCCAGCAGTGTGGGAAGGACCTACGAGCAGTACTTC	CASSVGRTYEQYF
TRBV9	-	-	TRBJ2-7	TGTGCCAGCAGCGTTTATGACAGCTCCTACGAGCAGTACTTC	CASSVYDSSYEQYF
TRBV28	-	-	TRBJ2-7	TGTGCCAGCAGCCCTTCTCCATACGGGCAGTACTTC	CASSPSPYGQYF
TRBV13	-	-	TRBJ2-5	TGTGCCAGCAGCTTAGCCGGGACAATGGGAGAGACCCAGTACTTC	CASSLAGTMGETQYF
TRBV7-9	-	-	TRBJ2-3	TGTGCCAGCAGCTTAGCACCGCCCACAGATACGCAGTATTTT	CASSLAPPTDTQYF
TRBV7-9	-	-	TRBJ1-3	TGTGCCAGCAGCTTAGCGTTGGGGGCCCCTGGAAACACCATATATTTT	CASSLALGAPGNTIYF
TRBV4-1	-	-	TRBJ2-6	TGCGCCAGCAGCTCCATCGCCATCGTGGGGGCCAACGTCCTGACTTTC	CASSSIAIVGANVLTF
TRBV19	-	-	TRBJ2-2	TGTGCCAGTAGCCTGGCTACGGGAGTCGGGGGTGGACACTACACCGGGGAGCTGTTTTTT	CASSLATGVGGGHYTGELFF
TRBV5-1	-	-	TRBJ2-7	TGCGCCAGCCGACAGGACCATGGGACCTTTTACGAGCAGTACTTC	CASRQDHGTFYEQYF
TRBV27	TRBD1	-	TRBJ2-4	TGTGCCAGCAGTTTAGACGGGACAGCCCTTTTCCAGTACTTC	CASSLDGTALFQYF
TRBV19	-	once	TRBJ2-2	TGTGCCAGTAGTATTTTTGGGGACACCGGGGAGCTGTTTTTT	CASSIFGDTGELFF
TRBV11-2	TRBD2	once	TRBJ2-3	TGTGCCAGCAGCTTCAGACTAGCGAGCAGCACAGATACGCAGTATTTT	CASSFRLASSTDTQYF
TRBV7-2	-	-	TRBJ2-7	TGTGCCAGCAGCCTCCCGTTCGGACGGCGAAGCTCCTACGAGCAGTACTTC	CASSLPFGRRSSYEQYF
TRBV9	-	few	TRBJ1-1	TGTGCCAGCAGCGTAGGTGGCGGAGGGCACACTGAAGCTTTCTTT	CASSVGGGGHTEAFF